The subject of this entry is one TCR beta chain. Antigen specificity is unknown. The data were taken from a study of blood T cells in healthy people across ages. Study-wide background: Template switching caught about one barcoded beta molecule for each two T cells.

Broader study findings: Aged donors had fewer naive CD4+ cells and lower diversity than long-lived donors. The study lacked donor CMV status, which possibly confounded expanded clonotype changes. Higher naive T cell percentage went strongly together with higher TCR beta diversity.

Germline CDR1 is SGHTA and CDR2 is FQGNSA. This CDR3 comprises 13 residues. V lost 5 bases to trimming and J lost 4 bases, with 12 bases between them. A second PCR, run for about 7 to 11 cycles, used a sample-barcoded 5' primer plus a J-beta primer mix. One entry per CDR3 protein results from TCRdb running MiXCR on the 5' RACE reads. Of 650,000 to 1,000,000 distinct CDR3 sequences in the sample, 46% were seen once. The source is an elderly man in good health. This rearrangement joins TRBV7-2 to TRBJ2-7; unclear D gene. The sequencing input was blood. CDR3 nucleotides: TGTGCCAGCAGCGGAGACTTCGGGTACGAGCAGTACTTC. It specifies CASSGDFGYEQYF.